The present TCR beta chain was sequenced within a study of T cell responses to AZD1222 COVID-19 vaccine. General study findings and limits: Donors skewed white British and female; clonal diversity was possibly underestimated. Regions 160-218 and 743-854 dominated among vaccine-associated CD4 TCRs spanning spike.

Germline CDR1 and CDR2: SGHNT and YYREEE (reference sequence). This CDR3 spans 15 amino acids. Between the trimmed V and J ends, which lost 0 bases and 0 bases, there was a span of 9 bases. In the case of this clone: The antigen is unknown.

The data were produced by immunoSEQ multiplex PCR, yet TCRdb's version contains in-frame clones alone and is incomplete. The table has around 210,000 clones, less than 95% seen once; the top ten hold 1.7%. The chain carries TRBV5-4 and TRBJ2-5, with a weak D call TRBD1 (6 bases). The sample here was peripheral blood, taken 28 days after the second dose of the MenACWY control vaccine. This receptor was taken from an adult who received the MenACWY meningococcal vaccine as a control. The CDR3 protein is CASSLETGYQETQYF. The CDR3 nucleotides read TGTGCCAGCAGCTTGGAAACAGGGTACCAAGAGACCCAGTACTTC. Supplemented by reference TRBV5-4 and TRBJ2-5, the full variable domain reads ETGVTQSPTHLIKTRGQQVTLRCSSQSGHNTVSWYQQALGQGPQFIFQYYREEENGRGNFPPRFSGLQFPNYSSELNVNALELDDSALYLCASSLETGYQETQYFGPGTRLLVL.